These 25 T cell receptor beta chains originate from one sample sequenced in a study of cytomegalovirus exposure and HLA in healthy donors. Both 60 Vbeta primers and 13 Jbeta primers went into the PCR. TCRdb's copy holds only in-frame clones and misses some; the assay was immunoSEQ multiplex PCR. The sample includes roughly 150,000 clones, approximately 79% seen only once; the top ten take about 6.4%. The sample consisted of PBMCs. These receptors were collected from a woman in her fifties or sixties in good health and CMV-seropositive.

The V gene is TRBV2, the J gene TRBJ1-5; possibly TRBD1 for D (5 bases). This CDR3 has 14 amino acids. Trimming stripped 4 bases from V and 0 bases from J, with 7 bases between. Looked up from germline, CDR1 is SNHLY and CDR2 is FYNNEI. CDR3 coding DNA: TGTGCCAGCAGTGGGGGGGGTAGCAATCAGCCCCAGCATTTT. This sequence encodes CASSGGGSNQPQHF.

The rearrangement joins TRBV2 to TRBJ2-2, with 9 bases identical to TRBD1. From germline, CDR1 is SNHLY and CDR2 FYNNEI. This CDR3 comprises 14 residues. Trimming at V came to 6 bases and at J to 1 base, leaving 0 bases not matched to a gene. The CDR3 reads CASRGQGNTGELFF. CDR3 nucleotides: TGTGCCAGCAGGGGACAGGGGAACACCGGGGAGCTGTTTTTT.

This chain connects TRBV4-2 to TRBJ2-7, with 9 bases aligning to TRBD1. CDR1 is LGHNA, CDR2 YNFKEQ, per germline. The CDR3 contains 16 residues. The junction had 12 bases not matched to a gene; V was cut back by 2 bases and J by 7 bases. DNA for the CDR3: TGTGCCAGCAGCCAATCTAGACGACAGGGGGTCGGGGAGCAGTACTTC. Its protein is CASSQSRRQGVGEQYF.

CDR3 loop: CASSRSTGELFF. The CDR3 DNA is TGTGCCAGCAGCCGGAGCACCGGGGAGCTGTTTTTT. The chain is built from TRBV6-5 and TRBJ2-2; no definite D call. Between the trimmed V and J ends, which lost 6 bases and 4 bases, there was a span of 6 bases. The CDR3 is made up of 12 amino acids. From germline, CDR1 is MNHEY and CDR2 SVGAGI.

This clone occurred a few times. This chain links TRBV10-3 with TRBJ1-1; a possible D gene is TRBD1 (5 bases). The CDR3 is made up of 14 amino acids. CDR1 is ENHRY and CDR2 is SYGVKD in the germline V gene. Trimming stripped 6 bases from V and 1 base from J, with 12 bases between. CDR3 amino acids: CAISPRGENTEAFF. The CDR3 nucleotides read TGTGCCATCAGCCCCCGGGGGGAGAACACTGAAGCTTTCTTT.

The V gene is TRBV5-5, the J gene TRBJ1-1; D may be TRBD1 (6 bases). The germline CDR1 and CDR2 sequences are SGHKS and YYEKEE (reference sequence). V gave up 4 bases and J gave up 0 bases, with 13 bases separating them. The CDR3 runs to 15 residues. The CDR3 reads CASSPAGGMNTEAFF. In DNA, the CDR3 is TGTGCCAGCAGCCCAGCGGGGGGCATGAACACTGAAGCTTTCTTT.

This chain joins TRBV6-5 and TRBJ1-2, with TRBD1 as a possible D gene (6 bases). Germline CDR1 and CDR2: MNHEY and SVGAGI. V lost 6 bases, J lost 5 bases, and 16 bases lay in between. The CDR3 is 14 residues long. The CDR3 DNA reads TGTGCCAGCAGCTTCGGGGGGCTGACTTATGGCTACACCTTC. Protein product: CASSFGGLTYGYTF.

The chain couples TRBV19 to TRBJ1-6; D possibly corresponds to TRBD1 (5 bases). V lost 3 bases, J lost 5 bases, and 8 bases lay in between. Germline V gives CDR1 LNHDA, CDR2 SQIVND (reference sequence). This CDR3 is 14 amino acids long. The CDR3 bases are TGTGCCAGTAGTATTGTAGGGGATAATTCACCCCTCCACTTT. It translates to CASSIVGDNSPLHF.

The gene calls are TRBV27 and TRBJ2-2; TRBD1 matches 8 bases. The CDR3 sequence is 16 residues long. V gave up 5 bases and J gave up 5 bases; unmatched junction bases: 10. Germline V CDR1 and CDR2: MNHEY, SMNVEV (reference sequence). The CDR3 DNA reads TGTGCCAGCAGTCGAAACCGGGACAGGAAAACCGGGGAGCTGTTTTTT. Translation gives CASSRNRDRKTGELFF.

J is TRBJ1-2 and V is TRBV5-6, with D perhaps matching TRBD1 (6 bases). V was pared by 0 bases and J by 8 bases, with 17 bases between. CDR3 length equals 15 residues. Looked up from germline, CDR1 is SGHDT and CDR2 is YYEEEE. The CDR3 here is CASSLGPAGAQGYTF. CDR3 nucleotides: TGTGCCAGCAGCTTGGGCCCGGCGGGGGCGCAGGGCTACACCTTC.

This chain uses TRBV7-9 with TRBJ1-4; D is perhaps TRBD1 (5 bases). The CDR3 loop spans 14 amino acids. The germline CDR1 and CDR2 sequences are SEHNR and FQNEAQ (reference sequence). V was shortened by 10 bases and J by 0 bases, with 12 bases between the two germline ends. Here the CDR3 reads CATATGSTNEKLFF. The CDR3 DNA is TGTGCCACCGCAACAGGTTCAACTAATGAAAAACTGTTTTTT.

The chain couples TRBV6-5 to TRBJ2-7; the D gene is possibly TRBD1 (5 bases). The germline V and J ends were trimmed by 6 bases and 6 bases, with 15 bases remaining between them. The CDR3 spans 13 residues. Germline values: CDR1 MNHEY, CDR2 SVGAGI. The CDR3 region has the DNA TGTGCCAGCAGGGACAACACGGGTGGCGAGCAGTACTTC. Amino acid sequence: CASRDNTGGEQYF.

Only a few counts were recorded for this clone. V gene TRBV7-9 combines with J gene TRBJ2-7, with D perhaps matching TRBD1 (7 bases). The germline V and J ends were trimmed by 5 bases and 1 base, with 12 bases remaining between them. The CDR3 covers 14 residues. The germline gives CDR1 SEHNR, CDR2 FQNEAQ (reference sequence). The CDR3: CASSQQGTSYEQYF. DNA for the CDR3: TGTGCCAGCAGCCAACAGGGGACTTCCTACGAGCAGTACTTC.

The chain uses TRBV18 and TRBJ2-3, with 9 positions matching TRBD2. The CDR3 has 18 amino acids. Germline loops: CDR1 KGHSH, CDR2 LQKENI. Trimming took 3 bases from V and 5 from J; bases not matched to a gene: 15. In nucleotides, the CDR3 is TGTGCCAGCTCACCGCTAGCGGGATCCCCCGGCCAGGGAGATACGCAGTATTTT. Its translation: CASSPLAGSPGQGDTQYF.

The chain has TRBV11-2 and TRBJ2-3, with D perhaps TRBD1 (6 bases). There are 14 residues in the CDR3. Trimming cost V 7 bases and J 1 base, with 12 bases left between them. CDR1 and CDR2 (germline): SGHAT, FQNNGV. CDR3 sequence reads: CASILKGGTDTQYF. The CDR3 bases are TGTGCCAGCATCCTCAAGGGGGGCACAGATACGCAGTATTTT. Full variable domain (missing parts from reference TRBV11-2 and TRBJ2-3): EAGVAQSPRYKIIEKRQSVAFWCNPISGHATLYWYQQILGQGPKLLIQFQNNGVVDDSQLPKDRFSAERLKGVDSTLKIQPAKLEDSAVYLCASILKGGTDTQYFGPGTRLTVL.

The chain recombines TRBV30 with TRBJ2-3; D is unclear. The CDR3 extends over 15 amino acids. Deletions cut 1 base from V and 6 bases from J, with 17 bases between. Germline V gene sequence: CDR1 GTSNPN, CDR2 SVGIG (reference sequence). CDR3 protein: CAWSDRSRGGDTQYF. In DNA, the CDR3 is TGTGCCTGGAGTGATAGGTCCCGAGGTGGGGATACGCAGTATTTT.

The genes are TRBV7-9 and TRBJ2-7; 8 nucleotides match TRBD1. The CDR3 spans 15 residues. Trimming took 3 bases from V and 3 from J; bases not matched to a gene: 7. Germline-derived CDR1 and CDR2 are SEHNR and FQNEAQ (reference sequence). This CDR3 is CASSLVPGTGYEQYF. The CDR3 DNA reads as TGTGCCAGCAGCTTGGTCCCCGGGACAGGCTACGAGCAGTACTTC.

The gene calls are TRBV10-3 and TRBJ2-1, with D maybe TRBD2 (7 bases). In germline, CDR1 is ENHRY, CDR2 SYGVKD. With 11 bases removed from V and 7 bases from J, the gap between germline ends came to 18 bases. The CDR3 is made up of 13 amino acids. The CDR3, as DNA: TGTGCCTCCCAAGGGGGGGTCAGGAATGAGCAGTTCTTC. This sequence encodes CASQGGVRNEQFF.

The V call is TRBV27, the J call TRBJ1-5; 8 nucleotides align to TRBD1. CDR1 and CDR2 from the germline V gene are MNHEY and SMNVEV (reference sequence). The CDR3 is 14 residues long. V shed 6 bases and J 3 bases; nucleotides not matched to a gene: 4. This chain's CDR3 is CASRSGGPNQPQHF. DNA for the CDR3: TGTGCCAGCAGGTCAGGGGGCCCCAATCAGCCCCAGCATTTT.

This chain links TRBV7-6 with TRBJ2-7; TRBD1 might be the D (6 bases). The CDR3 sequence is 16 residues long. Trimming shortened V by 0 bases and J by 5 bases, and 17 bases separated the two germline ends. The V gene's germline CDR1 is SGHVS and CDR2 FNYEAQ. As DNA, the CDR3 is TGTGCCAGCAGCTTAGCGGGGTCCGGGACAATGCACGAGCAGTACTTC. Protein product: CASSLAGSGTMHEQYF.

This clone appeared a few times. The CDR3 DNA sequence: TGTGCCAGCAGCGTAGGACCCCAGACAGGCGGCTACGAGCAGTACTTC. It codes for CASSVGPQTGGYEQYF. This chain uses TRBV9 with TRBJ2-7; maybe TRBD1 (6 bases). V was pared by 0 bases and J by 3 bases, with 16 bases between. In germline, CDR1 is SGDLS, CDR2 YYNGEE. This CDR3 is 16 amino acids long.

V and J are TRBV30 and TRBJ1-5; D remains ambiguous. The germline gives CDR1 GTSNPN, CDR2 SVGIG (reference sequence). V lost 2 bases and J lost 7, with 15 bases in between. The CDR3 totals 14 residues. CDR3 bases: TGTGCCTGGAGTACTATCGGGGTTCGGCAGCCCCAGCATTTT. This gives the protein CAWSTIGVRQPQHF.

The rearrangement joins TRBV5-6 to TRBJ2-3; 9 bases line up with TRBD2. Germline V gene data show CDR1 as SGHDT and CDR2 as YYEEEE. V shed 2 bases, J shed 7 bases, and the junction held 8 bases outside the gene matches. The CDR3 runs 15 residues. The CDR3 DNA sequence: TGTGCCAGCAGCTTCCCGAGTAGCGGGGGATATACGCAGTATTTT. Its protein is CASSFPSSGGYTQYF.

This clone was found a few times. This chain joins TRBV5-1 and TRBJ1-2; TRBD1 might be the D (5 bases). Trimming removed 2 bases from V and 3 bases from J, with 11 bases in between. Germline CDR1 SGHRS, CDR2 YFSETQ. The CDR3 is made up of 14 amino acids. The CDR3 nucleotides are TGCGCCAGCAGCTTTGCCCCGGGGGACTATGGCTACACCTTC. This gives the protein CASSFAPGDYGYTF.

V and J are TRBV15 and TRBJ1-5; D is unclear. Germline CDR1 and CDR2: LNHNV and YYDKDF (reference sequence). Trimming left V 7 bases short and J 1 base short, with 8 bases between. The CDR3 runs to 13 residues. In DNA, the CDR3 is TGTGCCACCACAGGAGGGAGCAATCAGCCCCAGCATTTT. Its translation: CATTGGSNQPQHF.